This T cell receptor (beta chain) was identified during a study of control samples from healthy donors and cancer patients. The protocol was immunoSEQ multiplex PCR, while the TCRdb copy is restricted to in-frame clones and leaves out a portion. The repertoire holds about 51,000 clones, with roughly 90% as singletons. The germline CDR1 and CDR2 sequences are SGHAT and FQNNGV. Deletions cut 5 bases from V and 2 bases from J, with 6 bases between. The CDR3 consists of 12 residues. This clonotype was sampled from a man aged 45-60 years with head and neck cancer. The sample was PBMCs. This sequence joins TRBV11-2 and TRBJ1-2, with D unclear. CDR3 DNA sequence: TGTGCCAGCAGCCATATAAACTATGGCTACACCTTC. This codes for CASSHINYGYTF.